The present T cell receptor (beta chain) was sequenced within a study of cytomegalovirus exposure and HLA in healthy donors. In the study overall: Genetic ancestry analysis placed about 80% of the 398 donors that were genotyped in the Caucasian-associated cluster.

This clone was counted between two and nine times. The target antigen is unknown. Regarding the study as a whole: Most observed TCR sequences were rare, whereas some public TCRs were detected in many donors.

PCR primers comprised 60 Vbeta and 13 Jbeta primers. Profiling relied on immunoSEQ multiplex PCR, and the TCRdb table lists in-frame clones only, not all of them. This sample has tens of thousands of clones, with roughly 86% found just once. Trimming removed 8 bases from V and 5 bases from J; junction bases left unmatched: 7. Germline-derived CDR1 and CDR2 are MNHEY and SMNVEV (reference sequence). The CDR3 is 14 amino acids. V is TRBV27 and J is TRBJ2-3; 10 nucleotides match TRBD2. The clonotype was recovered from a man younger than 35 in good health and CMV-seronegative. Sample: PBMCs. The CDR3 DNA follows: TGTGCCAGCGCTAGCGGGAGTAATTTAGATACGCAGTATTTT. It is translated as CASASGSNLDTQYF.